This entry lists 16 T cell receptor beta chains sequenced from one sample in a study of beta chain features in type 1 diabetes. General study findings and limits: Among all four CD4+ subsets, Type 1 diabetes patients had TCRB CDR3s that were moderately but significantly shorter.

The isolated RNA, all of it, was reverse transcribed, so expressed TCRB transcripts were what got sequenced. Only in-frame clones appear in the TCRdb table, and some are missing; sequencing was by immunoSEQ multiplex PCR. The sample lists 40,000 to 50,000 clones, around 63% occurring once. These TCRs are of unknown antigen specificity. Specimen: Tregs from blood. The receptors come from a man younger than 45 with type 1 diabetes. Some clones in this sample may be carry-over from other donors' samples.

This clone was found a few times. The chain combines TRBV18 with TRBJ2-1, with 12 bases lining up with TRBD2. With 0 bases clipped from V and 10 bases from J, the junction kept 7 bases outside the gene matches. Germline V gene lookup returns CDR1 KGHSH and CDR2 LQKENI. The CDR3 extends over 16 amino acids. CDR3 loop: CASSPPASGGAGEQFF. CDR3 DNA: TGTGCCAGCTCACCACCGGCTAGCGGGGGGGCCGGAGAGCAGTTCTTC. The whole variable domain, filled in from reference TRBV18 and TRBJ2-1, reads NAGVMQNPRHLVRRRGQEARLRCSPMKGHSHVYWYRQLPEEGLKFMVYLQKENIIDESGMPKERFSAEFPKEGPSILRIQQVVRGDSAAYFCASSPPASGGAGEQFFGPGTRLTVL.

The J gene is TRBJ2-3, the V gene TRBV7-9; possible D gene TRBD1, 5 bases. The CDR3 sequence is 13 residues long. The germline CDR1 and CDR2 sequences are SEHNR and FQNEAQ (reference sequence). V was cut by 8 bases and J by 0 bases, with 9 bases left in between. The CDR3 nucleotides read TGTGCCAGCGGGGCAGTTAGCACAGATACGCAGTATTTT. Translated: CASGAVSTDTQYF.

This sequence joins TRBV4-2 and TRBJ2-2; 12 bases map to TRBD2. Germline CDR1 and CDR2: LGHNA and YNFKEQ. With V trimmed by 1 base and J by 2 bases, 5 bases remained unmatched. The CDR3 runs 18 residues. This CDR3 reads CASSQGLAGAFNTGELFF. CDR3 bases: TGTGCCAGCAGCCAAGGACTAGCGGGGGCCTTTAACACCGGGGAGCTGTTTTTT.

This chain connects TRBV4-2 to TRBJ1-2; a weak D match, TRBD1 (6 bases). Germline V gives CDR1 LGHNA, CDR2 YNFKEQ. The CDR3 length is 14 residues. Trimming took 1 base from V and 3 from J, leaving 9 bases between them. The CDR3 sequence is CASSQGAGDYGYTF. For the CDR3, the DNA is TGTGCCAGCAGCCAAGGGGCAGGGGACTATGGCTACACCTTC.

CDR3 sequence reads: CASSLVAGGAYGYTF. The CDR3 DNA reads TGTGCCAGCAGTCTCGTAGCGGGGGGGGCCTATGGCTACACCTTC. The chain couples TRBV28 to TRBJ1-2; the D gene is possibly TRBD1 (6 bases). Trimming removed 5 bases from V and 4 bases from J, with 17 bases in between. The CDR3 extends over 15 amino acids. CDR1 MDHEN and CDR2 SYDVKM come from the germline V gene.

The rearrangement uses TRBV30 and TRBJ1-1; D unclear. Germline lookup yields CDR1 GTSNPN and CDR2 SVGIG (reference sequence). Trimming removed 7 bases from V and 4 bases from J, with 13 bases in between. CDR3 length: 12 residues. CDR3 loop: CASGSRGTEAFF. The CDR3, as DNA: TGTGCCTCCGGGTCTCGGGGCACTGAAGCTTTCTTT.

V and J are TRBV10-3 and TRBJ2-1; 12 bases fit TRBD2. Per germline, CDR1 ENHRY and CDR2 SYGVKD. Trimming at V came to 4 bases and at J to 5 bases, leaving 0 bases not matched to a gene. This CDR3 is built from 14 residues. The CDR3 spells CAISGTSGDNEQFF. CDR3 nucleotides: TGTGCCATCAGTGGGACTAGCGGGGACAATGAGCAGTTCTTC.

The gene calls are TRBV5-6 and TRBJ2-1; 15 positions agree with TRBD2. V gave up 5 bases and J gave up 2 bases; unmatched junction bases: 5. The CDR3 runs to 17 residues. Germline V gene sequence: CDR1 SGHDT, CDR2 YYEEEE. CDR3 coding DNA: TGTGCCAGCAGGGGACTAGCGGGGGGACAACCCTACAATGAGCAGTTCTTC. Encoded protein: CASRGLAGGQPYNEQFF.

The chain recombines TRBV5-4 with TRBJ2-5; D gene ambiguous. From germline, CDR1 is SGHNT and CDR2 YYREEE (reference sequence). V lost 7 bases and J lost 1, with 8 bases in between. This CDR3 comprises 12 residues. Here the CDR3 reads CASGEIQETQYF. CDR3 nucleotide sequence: TGTGCCAGCGGAGAAATCCAAGAGACCCAGTACTTC.

The CDR3, as DNA: TGTGCCAGCTCCCCAGCGGCAGATACGCAGTATTTT. Translated: CASSPAADTQYF. The genes are TRBV2 and TRBJ2-3, with D perhaps TRBD2 (5 bases). Germline V gene lookup returns CDR1 SNHLY and CDR2 FYNNEI. Trimming pared 8 bases from V and 4 bases from J, leaving 10 bases between. This CDR3 is 12 amino acids long.

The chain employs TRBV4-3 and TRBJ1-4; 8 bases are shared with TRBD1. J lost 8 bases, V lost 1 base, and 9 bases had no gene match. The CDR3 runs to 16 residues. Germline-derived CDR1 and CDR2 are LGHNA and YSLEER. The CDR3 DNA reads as TGCGCCAGCAGCCAAGGCCGACAGGGGCCTCGGGAAAAACTGTTTTTT. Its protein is CASSQGRQGPREKLFF.

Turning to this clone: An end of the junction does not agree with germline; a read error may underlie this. In DNA, the CDR3 is TGCAGTGCCCAGAGCCGGGACAGGGCTCACTTC. Encoded protein: CSAQSRDRAHF. V and J are TRBV20-1 and TRBJ2-7; 9 positions match TRBD1. Per germline, CDR1 DFQATT and CDR2 SNEGSKA (reference sequence). The length of the CDR3 is 11 residues.

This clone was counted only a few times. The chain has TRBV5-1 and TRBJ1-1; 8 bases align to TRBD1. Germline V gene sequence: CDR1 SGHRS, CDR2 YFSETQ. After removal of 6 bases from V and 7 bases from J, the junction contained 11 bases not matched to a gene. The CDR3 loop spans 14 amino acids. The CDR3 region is CASMSGRQGNEAFF. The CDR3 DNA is TGCGCCAGCATGTCCGGGAGACAGGGGAATGAAGCTTTCTTT. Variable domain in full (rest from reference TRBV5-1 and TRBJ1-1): KAGVTQTPRYLIKTRGQQVTLSCSPISGHRSVSWYQQTPGQGLQFLFEYFSETQRNKGNFPGRFSGRQFSNSRSEMNVSTLELGDSALYLCASMSGRQGNEAFFGQGTRLTVV.

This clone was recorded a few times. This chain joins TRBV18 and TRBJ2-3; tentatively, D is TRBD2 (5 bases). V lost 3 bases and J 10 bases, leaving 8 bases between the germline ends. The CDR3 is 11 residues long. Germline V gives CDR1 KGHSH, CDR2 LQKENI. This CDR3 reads CASSPSEAQYF. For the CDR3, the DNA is TGTGCCAGCTCACCCTCGGAGGCGCAGTATTTT.

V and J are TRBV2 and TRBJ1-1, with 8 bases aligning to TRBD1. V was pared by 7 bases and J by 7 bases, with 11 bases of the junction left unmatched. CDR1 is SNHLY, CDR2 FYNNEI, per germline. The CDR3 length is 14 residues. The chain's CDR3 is CASNRQGLTLEAFF. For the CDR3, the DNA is TGTGCCAGCAATCGACAGGGGCTCACACTTGAAGCTTTCTTT.

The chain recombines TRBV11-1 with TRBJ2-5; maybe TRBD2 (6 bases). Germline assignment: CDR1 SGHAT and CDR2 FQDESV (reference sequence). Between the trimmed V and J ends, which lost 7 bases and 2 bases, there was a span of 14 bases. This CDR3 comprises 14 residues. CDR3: CASTPGVAQETQYF. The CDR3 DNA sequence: TGTGCCAGCACCCCGGGGGTGGCACAAGAGACCCAGTACTTC.